A selection of T cell receptor beta chains follows, all from one sample in a study of cytomegalovirus exposure and HLA in healthy donors. This table comes from immunoSEQ multiplex PCR, and its TCRdb copy is limited to in-frame clones, with some not included. Seen here are around 160,000 clones, roughly 70% observed once, and the top ten hold 2.8%. Sequencing was performed on PBMCs. These receptors were taken from a woman between 40 and 50 years old in good health and CMV-seropositive. CDR3s include the opening cysteine and the closing phenylalanine or tryptophan. The order of the fields is V gene, D gene, J gene, CDR3 DNA, CDR3 protein. A D gene is named only where the DNA matches it firmly.

v_gene: TRBV7-9
d_gene: NA
j_gene: TRBJ2-5
CDR3nt: TGTTCCAGCAGCTTTTCTGGGGGGGCGGTCGAAGAGACCCAGTACTTC
CDR3aa: CSSSFSGGAVEETQYF

v_gene: TRBV5-1
d_gene: NA
j_gene: TRBJ2-5
CDR3nt: TGCGCCAGCAGCTCGGGAAGATCCGAAGGGGGTACCCAGTACTTC
CDR3aa: CASSSGRSEGGTQYF

v_gene: TRBV13
d_gene: TRBD2
j_gene: TRBJ2-1
CDR3nt: TGTGCCAGCAGCCCCAGGACTAGCGAATCATATGAGCAGTTCTTC
CDR3aa: CASSPRTSESYEQFF

v_gene: TRBV7-6
d_gene: TRBD2
j_gene: TRBJ2-1
CDR3nt: TGTGCCAGCAGCTATGGACTAGTCAATGAGCAGTTCTTC
CDR3aa: CASSYGLVNEQFF

v_gene: TRBV4-2
d_gene: TRBD1
j_gene: TRBJ1-1
CDR3nt: TGTGCCAGCAGCCGCCCGACAGGGGGGAACACTGAAGCTTTCTTT
CDR3aa: CASSRPTGGNTEAFF

v_gene: TRBV19
d_gene: NA
j_gene: TRBJ2-1
CDR3nt: TGTGCCAGTACTAAGGACTACTACAATGAGCAGTTCTTC
CDR3aa: CASTKDYYNEQFF

v_gene: TRBV19
d_gene: NA
j_gene: TRBJ2-7
CDR3nt: TGTGCCAGTAGCCGAGCAGGGTCGGGCTACTACGAGCAGTACTTC
CDR3aa: CASSRAGSGYYEQYF

v_gene: TRBV4-3
d_gene: NA
j_gene: TRBJ2-3
CDR3nt: TGCGCCAGCAGCCAAGATGAAGGAGGGCGTACGCAGTATTTT
CDR3aa: CASSQDEGGRTQYF

v_gene: TRBV6-5
d_gene: NA
j_gene: TRBJ2-7
CDR3nt: TGTGCCAGCAGTCTCGCCTCAGGTCTGGGCGAGCAGTACTTC
CDR3aa: CASSLASGLGEQYF

v_gene: TRBV4-1
d_gene: TRBD1
j_gene: TRBJ2-1
CDR3nt: TGCGCCAGCAGCCAAGAAGACAGGGGAGGTGAGCAGTTCTTC
CDR3aa: CASSQEDRGGEQFF

v_gene: TRBV7-9
d_gene: NA
j_gene: TRBJ1-1
CDR3nt: TGTGCCAGCAGCAAGACCCAAGGGGACACTGAAGCTTTCTTT
CDR3aa: CASSKTQGDTEAFF